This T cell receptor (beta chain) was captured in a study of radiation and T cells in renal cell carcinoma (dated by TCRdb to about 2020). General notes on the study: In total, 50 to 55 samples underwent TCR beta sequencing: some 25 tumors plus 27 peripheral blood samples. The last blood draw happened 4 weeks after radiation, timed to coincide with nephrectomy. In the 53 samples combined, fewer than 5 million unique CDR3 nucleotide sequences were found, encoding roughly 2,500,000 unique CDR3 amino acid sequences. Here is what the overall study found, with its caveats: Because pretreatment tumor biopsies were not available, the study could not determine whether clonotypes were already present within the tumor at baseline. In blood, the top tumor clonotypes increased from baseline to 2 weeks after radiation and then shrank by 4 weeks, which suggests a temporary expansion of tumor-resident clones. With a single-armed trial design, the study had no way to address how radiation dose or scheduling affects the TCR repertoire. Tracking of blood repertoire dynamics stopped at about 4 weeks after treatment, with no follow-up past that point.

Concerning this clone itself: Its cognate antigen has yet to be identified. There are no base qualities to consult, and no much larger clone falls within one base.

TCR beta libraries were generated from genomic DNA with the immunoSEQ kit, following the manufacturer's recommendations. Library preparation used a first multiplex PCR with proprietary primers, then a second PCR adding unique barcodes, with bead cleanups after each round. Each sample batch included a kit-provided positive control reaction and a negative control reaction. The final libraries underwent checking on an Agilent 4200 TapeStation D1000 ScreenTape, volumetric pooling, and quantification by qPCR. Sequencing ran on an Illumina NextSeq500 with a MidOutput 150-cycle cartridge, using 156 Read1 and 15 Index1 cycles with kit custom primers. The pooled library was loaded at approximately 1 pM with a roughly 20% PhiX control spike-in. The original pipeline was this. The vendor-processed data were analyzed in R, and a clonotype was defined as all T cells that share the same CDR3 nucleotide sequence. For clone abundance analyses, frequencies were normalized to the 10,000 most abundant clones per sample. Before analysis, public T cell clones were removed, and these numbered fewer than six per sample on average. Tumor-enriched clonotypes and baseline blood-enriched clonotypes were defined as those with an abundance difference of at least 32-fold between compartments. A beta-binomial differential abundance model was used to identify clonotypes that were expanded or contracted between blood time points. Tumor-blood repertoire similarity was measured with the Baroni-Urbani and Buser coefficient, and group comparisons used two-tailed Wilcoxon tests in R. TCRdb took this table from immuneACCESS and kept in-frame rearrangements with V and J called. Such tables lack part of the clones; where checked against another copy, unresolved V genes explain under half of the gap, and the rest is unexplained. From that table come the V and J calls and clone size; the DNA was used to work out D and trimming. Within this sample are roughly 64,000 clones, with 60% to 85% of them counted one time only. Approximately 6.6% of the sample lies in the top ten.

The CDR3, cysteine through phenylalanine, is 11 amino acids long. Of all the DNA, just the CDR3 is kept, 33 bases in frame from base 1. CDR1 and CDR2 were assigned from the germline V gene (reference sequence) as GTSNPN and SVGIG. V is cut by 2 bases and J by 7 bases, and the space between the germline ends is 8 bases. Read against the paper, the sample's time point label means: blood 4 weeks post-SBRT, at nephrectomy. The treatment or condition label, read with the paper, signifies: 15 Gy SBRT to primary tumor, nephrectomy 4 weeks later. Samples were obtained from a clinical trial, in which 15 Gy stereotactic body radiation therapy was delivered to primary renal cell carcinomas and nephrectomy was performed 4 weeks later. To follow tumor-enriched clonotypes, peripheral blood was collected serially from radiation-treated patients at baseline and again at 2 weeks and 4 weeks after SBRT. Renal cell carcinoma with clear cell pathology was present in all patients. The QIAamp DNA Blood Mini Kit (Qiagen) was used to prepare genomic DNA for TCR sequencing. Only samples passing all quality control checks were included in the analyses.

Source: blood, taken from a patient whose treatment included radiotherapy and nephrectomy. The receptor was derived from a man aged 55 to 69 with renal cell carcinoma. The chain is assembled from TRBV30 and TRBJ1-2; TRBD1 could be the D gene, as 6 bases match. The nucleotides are TGTGCCTGGAGTTCAGGGGTTGGCTACACCTTC. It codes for CAWSSGVGYTF.